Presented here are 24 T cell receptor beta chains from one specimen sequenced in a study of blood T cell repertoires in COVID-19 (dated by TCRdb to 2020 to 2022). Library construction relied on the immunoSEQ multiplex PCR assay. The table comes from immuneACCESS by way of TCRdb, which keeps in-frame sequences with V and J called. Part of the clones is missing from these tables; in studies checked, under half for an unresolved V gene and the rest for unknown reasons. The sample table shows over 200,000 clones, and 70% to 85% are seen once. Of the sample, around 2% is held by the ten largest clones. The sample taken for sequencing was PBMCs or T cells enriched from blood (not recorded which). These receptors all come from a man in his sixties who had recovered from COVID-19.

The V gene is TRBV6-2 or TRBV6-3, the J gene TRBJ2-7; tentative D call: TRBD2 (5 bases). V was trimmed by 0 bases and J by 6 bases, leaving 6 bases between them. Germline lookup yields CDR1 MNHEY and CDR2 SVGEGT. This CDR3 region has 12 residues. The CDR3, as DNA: TGTGCCAGCAGTTACTCAGGAGGCGAGCAGTACTTC. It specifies CASSYSGGEQYF.

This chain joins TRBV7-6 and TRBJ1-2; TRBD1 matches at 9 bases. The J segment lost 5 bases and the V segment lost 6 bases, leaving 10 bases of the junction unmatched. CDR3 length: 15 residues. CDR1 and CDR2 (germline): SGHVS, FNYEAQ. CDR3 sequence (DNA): TGTGCCAGCAGGGGAACCGGGACAGGGATGTATGGCTACACCTTC. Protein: CASRGTGTGMYGYTF.

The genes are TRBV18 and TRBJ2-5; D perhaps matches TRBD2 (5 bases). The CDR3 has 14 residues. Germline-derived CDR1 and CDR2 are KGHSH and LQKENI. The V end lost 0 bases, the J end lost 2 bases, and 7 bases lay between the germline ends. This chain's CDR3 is CASSPPSEQETQYF. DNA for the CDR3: TGTGCCAGCTCACCACCTAGCGAACAAGAGACCCAGTACTTC.

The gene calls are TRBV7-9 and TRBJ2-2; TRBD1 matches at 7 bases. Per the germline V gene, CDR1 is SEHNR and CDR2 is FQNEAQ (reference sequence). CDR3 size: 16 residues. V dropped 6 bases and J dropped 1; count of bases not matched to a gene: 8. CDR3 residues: CASRWDSQKNTGELFF. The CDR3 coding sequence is TGTGCCAGCAGGTGGGACAGCCAGAAGAACACCGGGGAGCTGTTTTTT.

The DNA for the CDR3 is TGTGCCACCAGCAGAGGGACAGGGGGCTTATACGAGCAGTACTTC. Amino acid sequence: CATSRGTGGLYEQYF. The chain uses TRBV15 and TRBJ2-7, with 11 bases aligning to TRBD1. This CDR3 spans 15 amino acids. Trimming took 1 base from V and 4 from J; bases not matched to a gene: 3. Germline V gene lookup returns CDR1 LNHNV and CDR2 YYDKDF (reference sequence).

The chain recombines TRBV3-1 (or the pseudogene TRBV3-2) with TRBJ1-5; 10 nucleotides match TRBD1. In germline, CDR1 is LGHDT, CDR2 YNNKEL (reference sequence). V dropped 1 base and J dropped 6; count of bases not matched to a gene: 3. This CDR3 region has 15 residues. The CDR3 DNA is TGTGCCAGCAGCCAAGGACAGGGGGCGGGTCAGCCCCAGCATTTT. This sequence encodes CASSQGQGAGQPQHF.

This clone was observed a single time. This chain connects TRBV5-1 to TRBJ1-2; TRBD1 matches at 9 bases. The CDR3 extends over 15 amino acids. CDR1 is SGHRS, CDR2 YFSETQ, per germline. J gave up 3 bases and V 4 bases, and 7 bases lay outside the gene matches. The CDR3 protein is CASSQGTGWDYGYTF. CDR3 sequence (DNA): TGCGCCAGCAGCCAAGGGACAGGGTGGGACTATGGCTACACCTTC.

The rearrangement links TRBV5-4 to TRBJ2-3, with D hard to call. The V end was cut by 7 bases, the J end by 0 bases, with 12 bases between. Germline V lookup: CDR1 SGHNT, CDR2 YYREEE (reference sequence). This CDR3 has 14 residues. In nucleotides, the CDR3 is TGTGCCAGCGGATTGGGCGGAAGCACAGATACGCAGTATTTT. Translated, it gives CASGLGGSTDTQYF. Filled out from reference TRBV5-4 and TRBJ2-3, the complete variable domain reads ETGVTQSPTHLIKTRGQQVTLRCSSQSGHNTVSWYQQALGQGPQFIFQYYREEENGRGNFPPRFSGLQFPNYSSELNVNALELDDSALYLCASGLGGSTDTQYFGPGTRLTVL.

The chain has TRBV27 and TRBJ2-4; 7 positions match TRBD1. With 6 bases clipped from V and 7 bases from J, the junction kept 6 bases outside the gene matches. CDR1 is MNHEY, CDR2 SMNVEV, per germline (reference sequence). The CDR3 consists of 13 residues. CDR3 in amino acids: CASRIQGTNIQYF. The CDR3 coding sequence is TGTGCCAGCAGGATACAGGGGACGAACATTCAGTACTTC.

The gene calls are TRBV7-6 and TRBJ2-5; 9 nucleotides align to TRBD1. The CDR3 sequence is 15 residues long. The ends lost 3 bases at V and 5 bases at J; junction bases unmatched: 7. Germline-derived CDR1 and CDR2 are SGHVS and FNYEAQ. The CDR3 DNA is TGTGCCAGCAGCTTTATCACAGGGGGCGGTGAGACCCAGTACTTC. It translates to CASSFITGGGETQYF. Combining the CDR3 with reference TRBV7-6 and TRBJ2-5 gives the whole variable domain GAGVSQSPRYKVTKRGQDVALRCDPISGHVSLYWYRQALGQGPEFLTYFNYEAQQDKSGLPNDRFSAERPEGSISTLTIQRTEQRDSAMYRCASSFITGGGETQYFGPGTRLLVL.

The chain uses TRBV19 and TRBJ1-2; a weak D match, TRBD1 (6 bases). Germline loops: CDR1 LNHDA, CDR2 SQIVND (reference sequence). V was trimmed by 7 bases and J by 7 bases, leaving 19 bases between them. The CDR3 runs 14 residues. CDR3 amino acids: CASKQNRDLSGYTF. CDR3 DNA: TGTGCCAGTAAACAAAACAGGGATTTATCTGGCTACACCTTC.

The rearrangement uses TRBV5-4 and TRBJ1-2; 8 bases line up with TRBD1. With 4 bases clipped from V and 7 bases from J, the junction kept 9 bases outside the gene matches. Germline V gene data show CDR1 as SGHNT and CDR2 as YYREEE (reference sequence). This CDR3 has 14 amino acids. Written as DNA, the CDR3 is TGTGCCAGCAGCCTAGAGACAGGGGTAGGTGGCTACACCTTC. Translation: CASSLETGVGGYTF.

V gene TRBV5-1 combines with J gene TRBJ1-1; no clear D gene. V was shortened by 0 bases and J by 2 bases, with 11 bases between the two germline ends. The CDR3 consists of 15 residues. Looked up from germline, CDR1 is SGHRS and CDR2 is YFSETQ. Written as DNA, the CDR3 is TGCGCCAGCAGCTTGGTATCGAGTGCCAACACTGAAGCTTTCTTT. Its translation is CASSLVSSANTEAFF.

The CDR3 DNA follows: TGTGCCAGCAGCTACGAAACAGGGGCTGGAAACACCATATATTTT. Protein: CASSYETGAGNTIYF. The rearrangement links TRBV11-2 to TRBJ1-3; 7 bases align to TRBD1. This CDR3 contains 15 residues. The germline gives CDR1 SGHAT, CDR2 FQNNGV. V dropped 4 bases and J dropped 2; count of bases not matched to a gene: 5.

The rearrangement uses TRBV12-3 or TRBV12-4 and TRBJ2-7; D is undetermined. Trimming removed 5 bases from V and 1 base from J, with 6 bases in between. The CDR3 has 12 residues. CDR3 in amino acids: CASSRRSYEQYF. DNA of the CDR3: TGTGCCAGCAGTCGCAGGTCCTACGAGCAGTACTTC.

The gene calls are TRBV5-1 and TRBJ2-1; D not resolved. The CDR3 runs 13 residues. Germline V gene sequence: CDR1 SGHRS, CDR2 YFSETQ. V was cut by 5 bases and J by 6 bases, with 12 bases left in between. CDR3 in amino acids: CASSPDSLNEQFF. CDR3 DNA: TGCGCCAGCAGTCCAGACTCGCTCAATGAGCAGTTCTTC.

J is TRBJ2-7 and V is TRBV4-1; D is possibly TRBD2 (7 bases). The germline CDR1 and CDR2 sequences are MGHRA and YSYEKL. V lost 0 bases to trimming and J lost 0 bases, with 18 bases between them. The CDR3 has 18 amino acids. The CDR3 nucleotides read TGCGCCAGCAGCCAAGATCATTCGGGAGGCAGGGGCTCCTACGAGCAGTACTTC. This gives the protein CASSQDHSGGRGSYEQYF.

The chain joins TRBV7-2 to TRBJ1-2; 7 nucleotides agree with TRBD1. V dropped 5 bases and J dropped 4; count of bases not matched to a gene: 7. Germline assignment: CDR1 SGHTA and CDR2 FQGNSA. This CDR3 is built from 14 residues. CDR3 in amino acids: CASSATTGFYGYTF. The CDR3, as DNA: TGTGCCAGCAGCGCGACGACAGGGTTCTATGGCTACACCTTC.

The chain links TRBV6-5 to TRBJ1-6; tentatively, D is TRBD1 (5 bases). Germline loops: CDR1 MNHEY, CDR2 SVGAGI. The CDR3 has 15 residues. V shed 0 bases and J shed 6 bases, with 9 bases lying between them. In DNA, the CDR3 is TGTGCCAGCAGTTACTCGAGGCAGGGTAATTCACCCCTCCACTTT. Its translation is CASSYSRQGNSPLHF.

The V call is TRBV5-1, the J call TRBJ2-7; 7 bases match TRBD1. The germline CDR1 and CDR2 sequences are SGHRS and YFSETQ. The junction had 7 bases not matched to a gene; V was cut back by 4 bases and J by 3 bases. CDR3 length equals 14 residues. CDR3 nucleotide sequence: TGCGCCAGCAGCAACCGACAGGGAATCTACGAGCAGTACTTC. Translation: CASSNRQGIYEQYF.

This CDR3 is CASSTGQGAWSPLHF. The CDR3 bases are TGTGCCAGCAGTACGGGACAGGGGGCTTGGTCACCCCTCCACTTT. The rearrangement uses TRBV6-5 and TRBJ1-6; TRBD1 matches 12 bases. The germline V gene encodes CDR1 MNHEY and CDR2 SVGAGI. CDR3 length: 15 residues. V lost 5 bases, J lost 10 bases, and 6 bases stayed unmatched.

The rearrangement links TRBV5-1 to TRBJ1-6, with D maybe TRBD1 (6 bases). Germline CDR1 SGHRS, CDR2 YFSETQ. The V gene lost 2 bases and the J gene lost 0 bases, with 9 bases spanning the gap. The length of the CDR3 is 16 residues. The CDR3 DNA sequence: TGCGCCAGCAGCTTTACAGGGAGCTCCTATAATTCACCCCTCCACTTT. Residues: CASSFTGSSYNSPLHF.

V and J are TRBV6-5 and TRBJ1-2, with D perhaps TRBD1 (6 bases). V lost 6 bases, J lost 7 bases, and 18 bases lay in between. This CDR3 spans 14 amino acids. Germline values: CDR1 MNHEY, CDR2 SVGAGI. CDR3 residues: CASRQNGQYVGYTF. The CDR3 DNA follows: TGTGCCAGCAGACAAAACGGACAGTATGTTGGCTACACCTTC.

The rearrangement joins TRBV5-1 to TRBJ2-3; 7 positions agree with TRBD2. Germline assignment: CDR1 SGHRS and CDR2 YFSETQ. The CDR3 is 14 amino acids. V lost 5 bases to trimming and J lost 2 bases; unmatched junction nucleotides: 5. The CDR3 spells CASRPGTTTDTQYF. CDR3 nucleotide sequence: TGCGCCAGCAGACCCGGGACTACCACAGATACGCAGTATTTT.